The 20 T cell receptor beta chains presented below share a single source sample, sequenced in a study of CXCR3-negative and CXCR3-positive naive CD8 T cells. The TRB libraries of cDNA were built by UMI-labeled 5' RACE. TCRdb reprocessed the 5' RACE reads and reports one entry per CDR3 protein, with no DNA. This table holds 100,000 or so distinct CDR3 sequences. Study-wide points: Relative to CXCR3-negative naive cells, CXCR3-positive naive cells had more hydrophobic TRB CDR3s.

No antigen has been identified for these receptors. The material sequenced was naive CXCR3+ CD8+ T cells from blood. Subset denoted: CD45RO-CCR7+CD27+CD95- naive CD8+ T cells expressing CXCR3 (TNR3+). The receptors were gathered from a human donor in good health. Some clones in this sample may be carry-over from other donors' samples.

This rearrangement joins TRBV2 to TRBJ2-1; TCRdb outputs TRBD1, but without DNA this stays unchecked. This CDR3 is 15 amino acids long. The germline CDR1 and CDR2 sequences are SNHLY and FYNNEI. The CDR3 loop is CASSAPGKGSSEQFF.

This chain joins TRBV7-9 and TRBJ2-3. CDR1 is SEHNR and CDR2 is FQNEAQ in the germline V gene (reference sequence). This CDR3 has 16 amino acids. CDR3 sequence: CASSFVVQQSTDTQYF.

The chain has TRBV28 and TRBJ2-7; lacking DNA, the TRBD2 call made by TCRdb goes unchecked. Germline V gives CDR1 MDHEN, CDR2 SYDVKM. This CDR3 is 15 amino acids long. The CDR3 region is CASSLRRLAGDEQYF.

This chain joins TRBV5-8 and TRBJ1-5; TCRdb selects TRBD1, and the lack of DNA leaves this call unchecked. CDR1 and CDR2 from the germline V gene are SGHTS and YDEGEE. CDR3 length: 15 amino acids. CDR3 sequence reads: CASSPGQGGNQPQHF.

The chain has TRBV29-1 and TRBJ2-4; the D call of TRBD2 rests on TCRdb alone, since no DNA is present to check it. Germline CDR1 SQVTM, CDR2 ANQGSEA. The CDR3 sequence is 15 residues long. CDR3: CSVRGLPLQKNIQYF.

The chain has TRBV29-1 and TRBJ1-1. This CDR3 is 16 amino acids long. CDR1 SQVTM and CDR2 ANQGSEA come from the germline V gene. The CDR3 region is CSVEGIGGPSVTEAFF.

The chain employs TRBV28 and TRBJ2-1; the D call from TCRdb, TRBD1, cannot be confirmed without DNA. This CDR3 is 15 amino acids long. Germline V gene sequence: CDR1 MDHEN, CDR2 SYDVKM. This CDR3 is CASSSGQERYNEQFF.

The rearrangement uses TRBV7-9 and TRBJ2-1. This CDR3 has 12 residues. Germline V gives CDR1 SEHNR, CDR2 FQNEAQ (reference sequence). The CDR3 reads CASSVVSNEQFF.

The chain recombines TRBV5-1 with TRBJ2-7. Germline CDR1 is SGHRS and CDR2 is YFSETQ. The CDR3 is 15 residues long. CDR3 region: CASSSGQGRPYEQYF.

The CDR3 region is CASSGQPYQETQYF. V and J are TRBV18 and TRBJ2-5; there is no DNA to check the TCRdb D call of TRBD1. This CDR3 region has 14 residues. The germline gives CDR1 KGHSH, CDR2 LQKENI.

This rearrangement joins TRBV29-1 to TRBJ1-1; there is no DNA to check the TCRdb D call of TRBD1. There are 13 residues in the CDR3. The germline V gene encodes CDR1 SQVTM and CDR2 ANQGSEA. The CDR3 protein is CSVEAGTEYQAFF.

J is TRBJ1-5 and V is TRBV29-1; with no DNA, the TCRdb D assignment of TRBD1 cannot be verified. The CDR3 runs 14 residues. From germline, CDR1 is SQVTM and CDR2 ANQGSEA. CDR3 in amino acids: CSVNTGNSNQPQHF. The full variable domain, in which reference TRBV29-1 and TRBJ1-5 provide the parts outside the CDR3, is SAVISQKPSRDICQRGTSLTIQCQVDSQVTMMFWYRQQPGQSLTLIATANQGSEATYESGFVIDKFPISRPNLTFSTLTVSNMSPEDSSIYLCSVNTGNSNQPQHFGDGTRLSIL.

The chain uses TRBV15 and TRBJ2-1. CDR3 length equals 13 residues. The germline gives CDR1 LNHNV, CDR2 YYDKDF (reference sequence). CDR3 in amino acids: CATSRDRTNPQFF.

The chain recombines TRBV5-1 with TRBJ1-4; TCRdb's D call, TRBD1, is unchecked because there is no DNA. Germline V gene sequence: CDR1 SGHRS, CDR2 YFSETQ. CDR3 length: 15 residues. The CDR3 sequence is CASSYMSPSNEKLFF.

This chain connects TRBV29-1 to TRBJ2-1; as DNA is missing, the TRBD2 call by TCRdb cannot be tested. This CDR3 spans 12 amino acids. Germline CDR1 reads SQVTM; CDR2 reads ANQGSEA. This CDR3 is CSVGLAYNEQFF.

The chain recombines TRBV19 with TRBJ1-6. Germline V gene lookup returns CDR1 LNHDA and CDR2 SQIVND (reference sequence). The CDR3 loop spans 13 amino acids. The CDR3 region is CASSIVGNSPLHF.

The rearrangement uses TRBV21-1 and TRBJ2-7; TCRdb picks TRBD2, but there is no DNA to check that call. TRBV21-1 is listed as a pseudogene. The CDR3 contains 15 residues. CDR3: CASSHRTIVLYEQYF.

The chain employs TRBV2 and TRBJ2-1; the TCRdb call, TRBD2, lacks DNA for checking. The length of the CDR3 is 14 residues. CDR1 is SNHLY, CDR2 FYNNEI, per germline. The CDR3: CATRETSGNNEQFF.

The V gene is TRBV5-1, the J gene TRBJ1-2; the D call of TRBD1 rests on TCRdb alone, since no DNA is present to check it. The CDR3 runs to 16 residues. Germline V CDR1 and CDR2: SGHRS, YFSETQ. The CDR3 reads CASSLASGTGFDGYTF.

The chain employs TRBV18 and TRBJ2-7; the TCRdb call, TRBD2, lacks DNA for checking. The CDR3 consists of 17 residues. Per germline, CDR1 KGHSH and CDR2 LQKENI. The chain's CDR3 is CASSPRLPSEVRYEQYF.